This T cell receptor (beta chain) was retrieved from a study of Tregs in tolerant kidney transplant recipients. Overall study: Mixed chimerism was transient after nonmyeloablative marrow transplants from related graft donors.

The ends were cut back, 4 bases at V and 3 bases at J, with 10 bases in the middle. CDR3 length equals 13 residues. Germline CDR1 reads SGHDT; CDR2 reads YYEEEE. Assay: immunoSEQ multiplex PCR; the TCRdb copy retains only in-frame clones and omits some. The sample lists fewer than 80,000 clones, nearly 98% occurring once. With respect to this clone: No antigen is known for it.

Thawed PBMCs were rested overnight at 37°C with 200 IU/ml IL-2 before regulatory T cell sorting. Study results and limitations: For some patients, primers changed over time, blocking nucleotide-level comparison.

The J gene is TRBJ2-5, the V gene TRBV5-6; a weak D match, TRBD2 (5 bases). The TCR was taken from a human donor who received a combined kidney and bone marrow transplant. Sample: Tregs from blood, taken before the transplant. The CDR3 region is CASSPDYKETQYF. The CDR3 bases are TGTGCCAGCAGCCCTGACTACAAAGAGACCCAGTACTTC.